This is a list of T cell receptor beta chains from one sample in a study of T cell repertoires in cytomegalovirus infection. TCRdb analysed the reads with MiXCR anew, one entry per CDR3 protein. The sample lists roughly 990,000 distinct CDR3 sequences; less than 40% were seen once. Their specific antigens are unknown. Specimen: cultured CD8+ T cells from PBMCs, collected from culture after CMV antigen stimulation. Every receptor here comes from a human donor in good health (CMV status not recorded). Some clones in this sample may be carry-over from other donors' samples. The conserved cysteine and the conserved F or W are not part of the CDR3 here.

j_call v_call cdr3_aa
TRBJ2-1 TRBV27 ASSPYGLAGNNEQF
TRBJ2-1 TRBV7-9 ASSFVGQGEQF
TRBJ1-4 TRBV3-1 ASSQRGQGEKLF
TRBJ1-1 TRBV19 ASSIAPLQGANTEAF
TRBJ1-1 TRBV27 ASSSAGTEAF
TRBJ2-7 TRBV2 ASGGRDRGYEQY
TRBJ2-7 TRBV10-1 ASVDSYEQY
TRBJ1-5 TRBV19 ASSGGMTQPQH
TRBJ2-5 TRBV6-4 ASSPSSRETQY
TRBJ2-7 TRBV5-4 ASSFSLRDGTGLNYEQY
TRBJ1-2 TRBV12-3/TRBV12-4 ASSLTDGYT
TRBJ1-1 TRBV27 ASSWSEQRNTEAF
TRBJ1-4 TRBV7-9 ASSLFDRGDEKLF
TRBJ1-2 TRBV6-8 ASSYSRYHNYGYT
TRBJ2-3 TRBV27 ASSLRGGLTDTQY
TRBJ2-7 TRBV7-2 ASSKVQGASYEQY
TRBJ2-2 TRBV27 ASRPEGPGGSGELF
TRBJ2-3 TRBV6-5 ASDRGRGGTDTQY
TRBJ1-1 TRBV7-2 ASSLPGAGNTEAF
TRBJ1-5 TRBV6-1 ASSENVNQPQH
TRBJ2-1 TRBV6-6 ASILQGRSNEQF
TRBJ2-3 TRBV7-2 ASSSTSGRADTQY
TRBJ1-2 TRBV6-2/TRBV6-3 ASSYPGVYGYT
TRBJ1-5 TRBV7-9 ASSPNGNQPQH
TRBJ2-2 TRBV6-2/TRBV6-3 ASSSFRGDVSGELF
TRBJ2-1 TRBV5-4 ASRSRDNEQF
TRBJ1-5 TRBV9 ASSVGGQGYPQH
TRBJ1-2 TRBV13 ASSFGKGSHYGYT
TRBJ1-6 TRBV27 ASSLMWFWYGSPLH
TRBJ1-1 TRBV2 ASMDRGWIF
TRBJ2-1 TRBV6-2/TRBV6-3 ASSYSLPNEQF
TRBJ1-5 TRBV5-4 ASSRGTAFGQPQH
TRBJ2-1 TRBV6-5 ASIGSSGGDEQF
TRBJ1-2 TRBV20-1 SARGETGNGYT
TRBJ2-1 TRBV4-2 ASSALTSYTLGTKGEQF
TRBJ2-3 TRBV4-3 ASRKERDRQDTQY
TRBJ2-1 TRBV12-3/TRBV12-4 ASSIRGRDEQF
TRBJ2-1 TRBV7-2 ASSLAGPEQF
TRBJ1-2 TRBV6-1 ASSHPGQDNFNYGYT
TRBJ1-1 TRBV23-1 ASSPARVMNTEAF
TRBJ1-2 TRBV25-1 ASSAGTYYGYT
TRBJ1-1 TRBV6-2/TRBV6-3 ASRNRKHPLNTEAF
TRBJ2-5 TRBV7-8 ASSSTRSVKETQY
TRBJ1-3 TRBV27 ASSLTTGSGNTIY
TRBJ2-5 TRBV6-5 ASSGTRSLETQY
TRBJ1-2 TRBV19 ASSIFADHGYT
TRBJ1-1 TRBV7-3 ASSFGSGGNTEAF
TRBJ2-7 TRBV6-1 ASRGPGLSSYEQY